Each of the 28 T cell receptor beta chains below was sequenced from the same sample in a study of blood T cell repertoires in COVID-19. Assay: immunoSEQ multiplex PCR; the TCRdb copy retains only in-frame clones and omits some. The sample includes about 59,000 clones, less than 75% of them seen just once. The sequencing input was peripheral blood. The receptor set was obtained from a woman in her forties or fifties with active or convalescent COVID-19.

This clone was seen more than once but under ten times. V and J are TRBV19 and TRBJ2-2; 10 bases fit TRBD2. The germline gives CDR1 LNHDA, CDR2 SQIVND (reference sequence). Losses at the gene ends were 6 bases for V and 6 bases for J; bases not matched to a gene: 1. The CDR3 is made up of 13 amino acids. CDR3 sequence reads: CASSLAGAGELFF. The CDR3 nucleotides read TGTGCCAGTAGCCTAGCGGGAGCCGGGGAGCTGTTTTTT.

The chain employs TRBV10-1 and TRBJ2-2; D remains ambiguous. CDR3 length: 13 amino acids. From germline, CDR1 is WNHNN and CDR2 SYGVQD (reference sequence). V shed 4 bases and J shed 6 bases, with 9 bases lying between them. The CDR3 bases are TGCGCCAGCAGTGCCCTAGTCGCCGGGGAGCTGTTTTTT. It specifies CASSALVAGELFF.

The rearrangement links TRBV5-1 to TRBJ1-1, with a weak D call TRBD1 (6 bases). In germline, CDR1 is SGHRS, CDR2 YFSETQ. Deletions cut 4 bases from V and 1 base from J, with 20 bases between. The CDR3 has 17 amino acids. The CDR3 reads CASSAQPRGQRNTEAFF. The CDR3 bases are TGCGCCAGCAGCGCTCAACCCAGGGGCCAGCGGAACACTGAAGCTTTCTTT.

In DNA form, the CDR3 reads TGTGCCTGGAGTGTAAGGACAGGCCCCACTGGGGCCAACGTCCTGACTTTC. Protein: CAWSVRTGPTGANVLTF. The rearrangement uses TRBV30 and TRBJ2-6; 7 bases are a match to TRBD1. CDR1 is GTSNPN, CDR2 SVGIG, per germline (reference sequence). The CDR3 contains 17 residues. After removal of 0 bases from V and 2 bases from J, the junction contained 7 bases not matched to a gene.

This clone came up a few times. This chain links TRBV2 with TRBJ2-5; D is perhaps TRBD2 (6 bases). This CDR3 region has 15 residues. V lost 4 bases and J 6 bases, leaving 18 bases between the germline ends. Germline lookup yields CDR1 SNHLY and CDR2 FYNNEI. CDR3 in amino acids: CASSVDLRREKTQYF. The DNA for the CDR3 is TGTGCCAGCAGTGTGGATCTTAGGAGGGAAAAGACCCAGTACTTC.

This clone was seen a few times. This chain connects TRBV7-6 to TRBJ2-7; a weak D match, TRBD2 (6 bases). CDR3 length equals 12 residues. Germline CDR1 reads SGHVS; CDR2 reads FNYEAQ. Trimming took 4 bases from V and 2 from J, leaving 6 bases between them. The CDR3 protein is CASSSGAYEQYF. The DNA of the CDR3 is TGTGCCAGCAGCTCGGGGGCCTACGAGCAGTACTTC.

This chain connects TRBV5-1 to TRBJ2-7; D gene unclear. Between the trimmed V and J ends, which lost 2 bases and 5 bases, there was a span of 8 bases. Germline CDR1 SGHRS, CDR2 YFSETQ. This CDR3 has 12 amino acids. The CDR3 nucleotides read TGCGCCAGCAGCTTTTTCGGAGACGAGCAGTACTTC. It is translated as CASSFFGDEQYF. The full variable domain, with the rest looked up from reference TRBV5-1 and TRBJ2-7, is KAGVTQTPRYLIKTRGQQVTLSCSPISGHRSVSWYQQTPGQGLQFLFEYFSETQRNKGNFPGRFSGRQFSNSRSEMNVSTLELGDSALYLCASSFFGDEQYFGPGTRLTVT.

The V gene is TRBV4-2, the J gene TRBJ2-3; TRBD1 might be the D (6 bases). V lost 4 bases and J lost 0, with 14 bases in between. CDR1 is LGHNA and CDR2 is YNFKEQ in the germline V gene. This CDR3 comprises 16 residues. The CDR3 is CASSRGQATSTDTQYF. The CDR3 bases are TGTGCCAGCAGCCGGGGGCAAGCGACTAGCACAGATACGCAGTATTTT.

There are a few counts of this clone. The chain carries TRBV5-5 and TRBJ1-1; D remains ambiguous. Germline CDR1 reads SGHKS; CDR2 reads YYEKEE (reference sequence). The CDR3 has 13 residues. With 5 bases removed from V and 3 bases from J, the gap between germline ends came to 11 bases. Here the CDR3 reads CASSRDPDTEAFF. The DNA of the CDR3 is TGTGCCAGCAGTCGCGATCCCGACACTGAAGCTTTCTTT.

CDR3 sequence reads: CASSEGRAGSYNEQFF. CDR3 sequence (DNA): TGTGCCAGCAGTGAAGGGCGGGCGGGGAGTTACAATGAGCAGTTCTTC. V is TRBV2 and J is TRBJ2-1, with TRBD2 as a possible D gene (6 bases). The germline gives CDR1 SNHLY, CDR2 FYNNEI. This CDR3 has 16 residues. V was pared by 1 base and J by 4 bases, with 14 bases between.

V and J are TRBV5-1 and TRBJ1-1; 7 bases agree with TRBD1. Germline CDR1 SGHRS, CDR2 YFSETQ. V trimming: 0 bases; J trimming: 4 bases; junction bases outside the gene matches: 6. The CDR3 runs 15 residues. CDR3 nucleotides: TGCGCCAGCAGCTTGGGAGGGGGCGCTGGCACTGAAGCTTTCTTT. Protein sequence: CASSLGGGAGTEAFF.

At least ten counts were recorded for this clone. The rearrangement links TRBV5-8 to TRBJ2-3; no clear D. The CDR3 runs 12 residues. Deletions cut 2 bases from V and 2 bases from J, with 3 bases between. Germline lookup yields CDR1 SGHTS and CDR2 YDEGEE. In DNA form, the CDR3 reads TGTGCCAGCAGCTTCTCCACAGATACGCAGTATTTT. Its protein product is CASSFSTDTQYF.

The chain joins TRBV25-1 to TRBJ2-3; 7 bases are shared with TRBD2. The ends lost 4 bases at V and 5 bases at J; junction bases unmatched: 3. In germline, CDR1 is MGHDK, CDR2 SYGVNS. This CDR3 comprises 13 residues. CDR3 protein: CASSAAGVDTQYF. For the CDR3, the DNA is TGTGCCAGCAGTGCGGCGGGAGTAGATACGCAGTATTTT.

The CDR3: CASNHPGGTSNYGYTF. The DNA of the CDR3 is TGTGCCAGCAACCACCCAGGGGGCACCTCTAACTATGGCTACACCTTC. The chain combines TRBV7-9 with TRBJ1-2; TRBD1 aligns across 8 bases. Germline-derived CDR1 and CDR2 are SEHNR and FQNEAQ (reference sequence). The ends lost 7 bases at V and 0 bases at J; junction bases unmatched: 10. This CDR3 spans 16 amino acids.

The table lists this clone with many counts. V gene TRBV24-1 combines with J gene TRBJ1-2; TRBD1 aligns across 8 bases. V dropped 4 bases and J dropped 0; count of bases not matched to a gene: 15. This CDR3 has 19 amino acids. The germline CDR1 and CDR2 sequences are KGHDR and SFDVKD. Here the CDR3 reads CATSESGDRPPLSNYGYTF. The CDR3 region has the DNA TGTGCCACCAGTGAATCCGGGGACAGGCCCCCTCTCTCTAACTATGGCTACACCTTC.

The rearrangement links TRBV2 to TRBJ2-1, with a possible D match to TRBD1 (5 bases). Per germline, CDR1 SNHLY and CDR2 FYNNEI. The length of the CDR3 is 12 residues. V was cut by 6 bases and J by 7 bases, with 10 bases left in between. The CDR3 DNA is TGTGCCAGCAGAGCAGGGTGGAATGAGCAGTTCTTC. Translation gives CASRAGWNEQFF. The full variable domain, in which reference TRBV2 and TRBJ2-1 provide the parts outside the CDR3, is EPEVTQTPSHQVTQMGQEVILRCVPISNHLYFYWYRQILGQKVEFLVSFYNNEISEKSEIFDDQFSVERPDGSNFTLKIRSTKLEDSAMYFCASRAGWNEQFFGPGTRLTVL.

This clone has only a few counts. The CDR3 is CATSDAGTGATDTQYF. For the CDR3, the DNA is TGTGCCACCAGTGACGCCGGGACAGGTGCCACAGATACGCAGTATTTT. The V gene is TRBV24-1, the J gene TRBJ2-3; 8 nucleotides line up with TRBD1. Germline CDR1 reads KGHDR; CDR2 reads SFDVKD. This CDR3 region has 16 residues. V shed 4 bases and J 2 bases; nucleotides not matched to a gene: 7.

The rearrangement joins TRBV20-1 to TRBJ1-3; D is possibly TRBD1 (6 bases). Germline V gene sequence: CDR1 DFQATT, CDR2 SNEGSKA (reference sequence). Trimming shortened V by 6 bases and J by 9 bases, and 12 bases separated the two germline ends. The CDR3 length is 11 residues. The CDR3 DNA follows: TGCAGTGCCACAGGGATGGGCACCATATATTTT. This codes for CSATGMGTIYF.

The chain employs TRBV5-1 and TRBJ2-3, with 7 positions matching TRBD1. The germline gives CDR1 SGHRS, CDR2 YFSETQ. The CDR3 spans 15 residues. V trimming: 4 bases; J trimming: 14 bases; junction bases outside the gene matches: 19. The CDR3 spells CASSLQWGRGQVVYF. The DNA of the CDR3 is TGCGCCAGCAGCCTACAGTGGGGTAGGGGGCAAGTGGTGTATTTT.

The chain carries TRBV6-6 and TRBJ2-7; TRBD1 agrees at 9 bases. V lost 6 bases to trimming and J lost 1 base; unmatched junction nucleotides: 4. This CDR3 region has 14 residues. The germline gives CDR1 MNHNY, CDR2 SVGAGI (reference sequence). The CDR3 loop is CASRGGQGSYEQYF. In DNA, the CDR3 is TGTGCCAGCAGGGGGGGACAGGGTTCCTACGAGCAGTACTTC.

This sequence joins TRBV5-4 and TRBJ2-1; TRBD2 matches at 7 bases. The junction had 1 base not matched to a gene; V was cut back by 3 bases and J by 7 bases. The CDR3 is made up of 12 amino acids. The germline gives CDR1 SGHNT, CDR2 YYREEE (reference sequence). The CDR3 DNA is TGTGCCAGCAGCTGGGGAGGGAATGAGCAGTTCTTC. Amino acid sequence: CASSWGGNEQFF.

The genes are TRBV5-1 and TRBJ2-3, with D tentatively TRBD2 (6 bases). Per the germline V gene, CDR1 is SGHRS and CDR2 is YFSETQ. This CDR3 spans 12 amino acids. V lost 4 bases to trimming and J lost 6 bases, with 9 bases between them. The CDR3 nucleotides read TGCGCCAGCAGCCCCACTAGCGATACGCAGTATTTT. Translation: CASSPTSDTQYF.

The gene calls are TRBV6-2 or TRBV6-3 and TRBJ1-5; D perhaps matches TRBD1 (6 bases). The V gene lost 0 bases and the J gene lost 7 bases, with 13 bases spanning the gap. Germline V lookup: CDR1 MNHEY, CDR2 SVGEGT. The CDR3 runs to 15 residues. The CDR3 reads CASSYSGVQGQPQHF. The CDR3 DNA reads TGTGCCAGCAGTTACTCCGGGGTTCAGGGGCAGCCCCAGCATTTT.

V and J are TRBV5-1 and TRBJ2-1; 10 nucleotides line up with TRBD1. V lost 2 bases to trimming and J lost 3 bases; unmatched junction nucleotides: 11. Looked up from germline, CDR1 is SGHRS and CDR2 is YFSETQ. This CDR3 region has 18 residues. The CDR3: CASSFPLERTGGYNEQFF. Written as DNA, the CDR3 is TGCGCCAGCAGCTTCCCCCTGGAACGGACAGGGGGCTACAATGAGCAGTTCTTC.

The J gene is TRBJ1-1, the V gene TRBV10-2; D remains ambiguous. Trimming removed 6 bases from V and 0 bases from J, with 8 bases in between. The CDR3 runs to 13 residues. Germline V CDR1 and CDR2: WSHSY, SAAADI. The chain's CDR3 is CASRENMNTEAFF. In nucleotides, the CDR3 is TGCGCCAGCAGGGAGAACATGAACACTGAAGCTTTCTTT.

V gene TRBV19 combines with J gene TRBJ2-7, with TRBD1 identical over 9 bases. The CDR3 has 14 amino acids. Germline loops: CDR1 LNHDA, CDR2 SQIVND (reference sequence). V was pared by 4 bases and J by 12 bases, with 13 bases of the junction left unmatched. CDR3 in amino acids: CASSSASGQGRWYF. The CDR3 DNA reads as TGTGCCAGTAGTAGTGCGTCGGGACAGGGTCGATGGTACTTC.

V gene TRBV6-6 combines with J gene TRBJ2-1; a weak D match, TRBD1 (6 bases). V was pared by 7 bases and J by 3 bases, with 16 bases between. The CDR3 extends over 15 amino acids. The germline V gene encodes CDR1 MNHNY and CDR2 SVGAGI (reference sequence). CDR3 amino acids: CASTSTGVLYNEQFF. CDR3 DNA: TGTGCCAGCACCTCGACAGGCGTACTCTACAATGAGCAGTTCTTC.

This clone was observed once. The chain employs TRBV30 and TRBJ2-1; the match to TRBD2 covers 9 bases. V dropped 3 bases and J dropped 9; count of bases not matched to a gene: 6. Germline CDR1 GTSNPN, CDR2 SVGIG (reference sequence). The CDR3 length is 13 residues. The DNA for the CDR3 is TGTGCCTGGAGCGGCGGGAGGGGGCTTGAGCAGTTCTTC. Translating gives CAWSGGRGLEQFF.